A single sample is the source of the 8 T cell receptor beta chains below, sequenced in a study of beta chain features in type 1 diabetes. No cognate antigen is known for these TCRs. Regarding the study as a whole: Among all four CD4+ subsets, Type 1 diabetes patients had TCRB CDR3s that were moderately but significantly shorter.

Sequencing targeted expressed TCRB transcripts, as all isolated RNA had been reverse transcribed. Sequencing was performed with immunoSEQ multiplex PCR; in TCRdb, only in-frame clones are kept and a portion is missing. The sample lists around 600,000 clones, roughly an eighth occurring once. Sequences were obtained from naive CD4+ T cells from blood. These receptors came from a man aged 25-40 years with type 1 diabetes.

The V and J genes are TRBV7-2 and TRBJ2-2; possible D gene TRBD2, 6 bases. This CDR3 region has 16 residues. V was trimmed by 3 bases and J by 3 bases, leaving 14 bases between them. Germline-derived CDR1 and CDR2 are SGHTA and FQGNSA. The CDR3 protein is CASSLVAGLDTGELFF. CDR3 bases: TGTGCCAGCAGCTTGGTTGCGGGGCTAGACACCGGGGAGCTGTTTTTT. Combining the CDR3 with reference TRBV7-2 and TRBJ2-2 gives the whole variable domain GAGVSQSPSNKVTEKGKDVELRCDPISGHTALYWYRQSLGQGLEFLIYFQGNSAPDKSGLPSDRFSAERTGGSVSTLTIQRTQQEDSAVYLCASSLVAGLDTGELFFGEGSRLTVL.

This clone was seen a handful of times. J is TRBJ1-5 and V is TRBV6-5; no reliable D call. CDR1 and CDR2 (germline): MNHEY, SVGAGI. Trimming pared 2 bases from V and 0 bases from J, leaving 2 bases between. The CDR3 extends over 13 amino acids. Here the CDR3 reads CASSYHSNQPQHF. Here the CDR3 DNA reads TGTGCCAGCAGTTACCATAGCAATCAGCCCCAGCATTTT.

This clone was found a few times. The rearrangement uses TRBV7-2 and TRBJ2-1; no clear D gene. The V gene's germline CDR1 is SGHTA and CDR2 FQGNSA. Trimming took 3 bases from V and 10 from J, leaving 10 bases between them. This CDR3 comprises 12 residues. CDR3 in amino acids: CASSFIGNEQFF. For the CDR3, the DNA is TGTGCCAGCAGCTTCATAGGAAACGAGCAGTTCTTC.

This clone was detected a few times. The V and J genes are TRBV6-5 and TRBJ1-1; tentatively, D is TRBD1 (5 bases). This CDR3 is 15 amino acids long. V lost 2 bases, J lost 3 bases, and 13 bases lay in between. CDR1 and CDR2 (germline): MNHEY, SVGAGI. CDR3 DNA: TGTGCCAGCAGTTACCTACCCCGACAGCACACTGAAGCTTTCTTT. This sequence encodes CASSYLPRQHTEAFF.

This chain connects TRBV4-3 to TRBJ2-2; no clear D gene. CDR3 length: 14 amino acids. Trimming shortened V by 3 bases and J by 0 bases, and 5 bases separated the two germline ends. CDR1 is LGHNA, CDR2 YSLEER, per germline. Here the CDR3 reads CASSHAANTGELFF. The DNA for the CDR3 is TGCGCCAGCAGCCACGCAGCGAACACCGGGGAGCTGTTTTTT.

The chain couples TRBV4-3 to TRBJ1-2; no definite D call. CDR3 size: 16 residues. V lost 1 base and J lost 0, with 12 bases in between. The germline V gene encodes CDR1 LGHNA and CDR2 YSLEER. The CDR3 spells CASSQVNSYSNYGYTF. CDR3 in DNA: TGCGCCAGCAGCCAAGTTAACAGCTATTCTAACTATGGCTACACCTTC.

The chain joins TRBV11-2 to TRBJ1-2; D possibly corresponds to TRBD1 (5 bases). Trimming removed 4 bases from V and 7 bases from J, with 13 bases in between. Germline-derived CDR1 and CDR2 are SGHAT and FQNNGV. The CDR3 is made up of 13 amino acids. The DNA for the CDR3 is TGTGCCAGCAGCTCCGTACGGGACGGTGGCTACACCTTC. Residues: CASSSVRDGGYTF.

The CDR3 is CASGTGANVLTF. The CDR3 nucleotides are TGTGCCAGTGGGACTGGGGCCAACGTCCTGACTTTC. The chain has TRBV28 and TRBJ2-6; unclear D gene. This CDR3 comprises 12 residues. V was clipped by 9 bases and J by 2 bases, with 5 bases between them. Germline lookup yields CDR1 MDHEN and CDR2 SYDVKM.